This TCR beta chain emerged from a study of blood T cell repertoires in COVID-19. Study in general: COVID-19 samples collected from the United States, Italy and Spain covered acute and convalescent phases. T cells, B-cell-depleted T cells, or PBMCs supplied cDNA or gDNA.

J was trimmed by 4 bases and V by 3 bases; bases with no gene match: 6. Germline V gives CDR1 SGHDT, CDR2 YYEEEE. The CDR3 sequence is 15 residues long. Enrolment of Seattle patients took place during active infection, and they were followed longitudinally. In the original workflow: Reference gene primer amplification yielded estimated nucleated cell counts. Libraries were prepared by immunoSEQ multiplex PCR; TCRdb keeps only in-frame clonotypes and omits some of them. V and J calls and clone size are as listed in that table; D and trimming were resolved from the DNA. The sample lists 130,000 to 150,000 clones, 85% to 90% occurring once.

Sample: peripheral blood. The V call is TRBV5-6, the J call TRBJ1-3; 8 bases are shared with TRBD1. This TCR derives from a man aged 18 to 30 with COVID-19, enrolled during active disease. CDR3 region: CASSWRGTGGNTIYF. CDR3 in DNA: TGTGCCAGCAGCTGGAGGGGGACAGGCGGAAACACCATATATTTT.